Detailed here is one TCR beta chain. This clone occurred once. No cognate antigen has been identified for it. Base qualities are not provided; no much larger clone lies one nucleotide away. The library was generated by the immunoSEQ multiplex PCR assay. The multiplex PCR relied on a mix of 60 forward primers for TCR Vbeta segments and 13 reverse primers for TCR Jbeta segments. Amplification of the CDR3 region of rearranged TCR beta genes was performed with a multiplex PCR assay on genomic DNA. The amplified TCR beta libraries were sequenced on the Illumina HiSeq System as 87-base-pair reads. The authors' analysis ran thus. Across the 500 to 850 repertoires, a later analysis counted roughly 77 million unique TCR beta chains, roughly 11 million of which were shared by at least two donors. Raw reads were error-corrected and collapsed into unique sequences by a nearest-neighbor algorithm in which closely related sequences were merged to remove PCR and sequencing errors. Alignment of CDR3 sequences to IMGT reference sequences was used to assign V, D and J gene segments. For a sequence to be retained, a match of at least six nucleotides to both a V gene segment and a J gene segment was required. A rearrangement was called productive if the CDR3 had no stop codons and remained in frame with V and J, and every other rearrangement was called non-productive. CDR3 was defined according to IMGT convention as the region running from the second conserved V-encoded cysteine to the conserved J-encoded phenylalanine. The earlier analysis of 587 of the donors excluded sequences that lacked an unambiguous match to a single V gene segment. An earlier analysis of fewer than 650 of the donors classified V segments as functional when productive rearrangements were above 56.7% and as segregating when the standard deviation between donors was above 5%. A statistical classification framework was built for diagnosing cytomegalovirus status from the catalog of TCR beta chain sequences. In a later analysis, TCR nucleotide sequences were compared against IMGT/GENE-DB human TR gene sequences so that V and J genes could be assigned. A later analysis assigned CDR3 sequences and most-parsimonious VDJ recombination scenarios with the TCRdist pipeline. A later analysis defined each TCR beta chain by its CDR3 amino acid sequence plus V-gene family, and excluded reads lacking a unique V-gene family. To address suspected cross-contamination and a sequencing artifact, a later analysis removed 592 highly shared, low-generation-probability nucleotide sequences. In a later analysis, a clonal expansion index for each public chain was calculated from normalized within-repertoire ranks of inferred template counts. Generation probabilities in a later analysis came from a VDJ recombination model fitted to out-of-frame rearrangements, and those results were checked against IGoR. A later analysis scored TCR-TCR, TCR-HLA and TCR-CMV co-occurrence with hypergeometric tests, applying a repertoire-size bias correction to TCR pairs. To estimate false discovery rates, a later analysis permuted the HLA or CMV assignments 20 times. A later analysis grouped co-occurring TCRs with DBSCAN, adding TCRdist sequence similarity when clustering within HLA-allele-positive subsets. Repertoires with fewer than 30,000 or more than 120,000 public chains, plus five repertoires with anomalous nucleotide sharing, were excluded from co-occurrence clustering. The table was pulled from immuneACCESS by TCRdb, which kept in-frame rearrangements only. Such tables lose some clones; where checked, under half of the loss comes from unresolved V genes, and the rest has no known cause. V, J and clone size derive from that table, while D and trimming were established from the DNA sequence. For this sample the table gives some 95,000 clones, of which about 75% were detected only once. The biggest ten clones account for approximately 4.4% of the sample.

From a lookup of the germline V gene, CDR1 and CDR2 are SQVTM and ANQGSEA. The V end loses 3 bases and the J end loses 0 bases, and a stretch of 6 bases separates them. The CDR3 runs 12 amino acids, cysteine and phenylalanine included. Of the read, only the CDR3 DNA is kept; its 36 bases are in frame from base 1. The source of the sample is a study of cytomegalovirus exposure and HLA in healthy donors (dated 2017 in TCRdb). With respect to the entire study: According to an earlier analysis of around 600 of the donors, about 179 million T cells yielded 100 million or so unique TCR beta sequences and more than 250 Gb of sequence data. About 320 gigabases of sequencing data and roughly 90 million unique TCR sequences were included in an early release covering roughly 700 HLA-typed donors. The genetic ancestry cluster associated with self-reported Caucasian donors included around 76% of the 398 genotyped donors. The study aimed to test whether cataloging public T cell receptors could reveal signatures of past pathogen exposure. Using immunosequencing, the study profiled T cell repertoires from roughly 650 subjects and related those repertoires to cytomegalovirus serostatus. A separate validation cohort of over 95 different subjects was used in addition to the roughly 670-subject first cohort. To predict cytomegalovirus infection status, the study brought together high-throughput TCR immunosequencing, statistical association of individual TCRs with disease status, and machine learning. In a later analysis, previously published TCR beta repertoires from about 670 donors were re-analyzed and high-resolution HLA genotyping was added so that TCR occurrence patterns could be studied. Rather than using new phenotypic data, the later analysis identified candidate immune exposures from TCR beta sequences and from how often those sequences occurred across donors. An earlier analysis of approximately 580 of the donors used high-throughput TCR beta sequencing to judge whether each TCR beta V gene segment behaved as functional or pseudogenic. Donor age, sex, ethnicity and CMV serostatus were compiled together with the repertoire data. Genome-wide SNP genotypes for about 60% of the roughly 670 donors were used in a later genetic analysis, which treated that subset as a discovery cohort. Every discovery cohort repertoire had been produced on one sequencing platform. Class I and class II HLA loci were covered by the typing at four-digit resolution. The number of donors typed differed by locus, with about 629-640 for A, B, C, DRB1 and DQB1, more than 500 for DQA1, over 600 for DPA1, and some 470 for DPB1. A handful of DR-DQ haplotypes were handled as single units for association and clustering because linkage in the cohort was strong. Among about 360 genotyped donors of the cohort, an average of around 240,000 unique TCR beta nucleotide sequences were sequenced per donor, 15% to 20% of them non-productive.

The cohort was made up of 650 to 700 healthy bone marrow donors. At the time of sampling, every cohort member was nominally healthy, though immune exposures that went unrecorded were likely present. The donor was CMV seronegative and belonged to the group of 350 to 400 seronegative cohort members. A peripheral blood sample was collected from each donor, and TCR beta sequencing was performed on peripheral blood mononuclear cells. The Qiagen DNeasy Blood Extraction Kit was used to extract genomic DNA from the blood cell samples. Overall study results and their limits: In a later analysis, several top co-occurrence clusters were reported to appear linked to parvovirus B19, influenza, CMV and Epstein-Barr virus. At a false discovery rate of 0.05, a later analysis linked 15,000 to 20,000 TCR beta sequences to specific HLA alleles. Roughly uniform sequencing depth across donors was assumed in presence/absence analyses, although this assumption may not hold. The authors suggested that the approach could potentially be generalized to other disease states and immunological phenotypes. According to a later analysis, most CMV-associated TCR beta chains appeared to be HLA-restricted, and the HLA associations seemed to be driven largely by CMV exposure. Only TCR beta chains were sequenced in this cohort, and the absence of alpha or paired-chain data limited detectable features. A further reported finding was that TCR beta sequences accurately predicted the HLA-A and HLA-B alleles for most subjects in the first cohort. When HLA alleles, especially DR and DQ, strongly co-occurred, TCR associations were difficult to assign to individual alleles. In a later analysis, HLA-associated TCR beta chains were found to be more clonally expanded and to have lower generation probabilities than equally common non-associated chains. A cluster of highly shared sequence variants was judged likely to be a technical artifact of the sequencing pipeline. Because some donors lacked HLA typing at each locus, the association tests relied only on the typed subset. Linkage disequilibrium might explain the correlated functional status among segregating V segments, but an unknown experimental factor could not be excluded. According to a later analysis, TCR association rates differed among HLA loci, with DRB1 alleles showing the most associated TCRs and HLA-C alleles showing the fewest. In an earlier analysis of several hundred of the donors, most TCR beta V segments were observed in productive rearrangements about 87% or about 30% of the time, broadly matching IMGT annotations. In vitro tests confirmed that a few of the cytomegalovirus-associated TCR beta chains recognize cytomegalovirus antigens. The study gave a list of about 170 TCR beta chains associated with cytomegalovirus. For the cohort, immune exposure information was limited to CMV serostatus. While some public TCRs were present in many individuals, most TCR sequences turned up only very rarely across donors. A later genetic analysis reported fewer N-insertions in productive TCRs among donors in an Asian-associated ancestry cluster than the approximately 700-donor mean. In a later genetic analysis, a missense DCLRE1C variant was associated with V-gene and J-gene trimming of TCR beta chains, and the association was replicated in an independent cohort. The classifier was reported to diagnose cytomegalovirus status with high specificity and sensitivity in both the original and validation cohorts. Roughly 17 rarely observed V segments, including chromosome 9 orphons, were excluded from the earlier analysis of about 610 of the donors because counts were too low. Some IMGT-functional V segments, including TRBV6-2 and TRBV6-3, could not be told apart with the 87-base-pair reads, so those segments were excluded.

The rearrangement joined TRBV29-1 to TRBJ2-7; the D gene cannot be named for sure. The TCR was taken from a woman aged 40 to 55 in good health and CMV-seronegative. The sample consisted of PBMCs. The CDR3 is CSVESPSYEQYF. The DNA is as follows: TGCAGCGTTGAGTCTCCCTCCTACGAGCAGTACTTC.